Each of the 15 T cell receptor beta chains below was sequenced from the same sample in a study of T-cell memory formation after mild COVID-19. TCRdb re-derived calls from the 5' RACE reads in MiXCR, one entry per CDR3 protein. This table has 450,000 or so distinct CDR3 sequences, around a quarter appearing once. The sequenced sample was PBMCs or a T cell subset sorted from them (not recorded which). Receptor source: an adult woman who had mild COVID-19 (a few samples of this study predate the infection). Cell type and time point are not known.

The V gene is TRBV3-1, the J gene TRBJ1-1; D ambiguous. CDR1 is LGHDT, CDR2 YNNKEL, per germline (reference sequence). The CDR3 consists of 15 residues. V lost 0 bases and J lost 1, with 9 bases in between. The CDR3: CASSQDFAGNTEAFF. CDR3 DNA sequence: TGTGCCAGCAGCCAAGATTTCGCGGGGAACACTGAAGCTTTCTTT.

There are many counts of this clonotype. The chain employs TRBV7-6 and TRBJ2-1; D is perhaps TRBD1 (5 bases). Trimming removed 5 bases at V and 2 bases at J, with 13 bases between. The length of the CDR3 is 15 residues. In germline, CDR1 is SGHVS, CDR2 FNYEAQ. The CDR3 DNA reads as TGTGCCAGCAGCCCCCGTTGGGGCACCTACAATGAGCAGTTCTTC. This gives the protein CASSPRWGTYNEQFF.

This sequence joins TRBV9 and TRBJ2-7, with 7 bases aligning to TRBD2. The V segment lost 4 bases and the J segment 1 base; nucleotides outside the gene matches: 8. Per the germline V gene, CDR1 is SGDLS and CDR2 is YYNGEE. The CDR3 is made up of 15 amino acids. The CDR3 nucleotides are TGTGCCAGCAGCCCTCGGAGCGGGACTTCCTACGAGCAGTACTTC. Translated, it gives CASSPRSGTSYEQYF.

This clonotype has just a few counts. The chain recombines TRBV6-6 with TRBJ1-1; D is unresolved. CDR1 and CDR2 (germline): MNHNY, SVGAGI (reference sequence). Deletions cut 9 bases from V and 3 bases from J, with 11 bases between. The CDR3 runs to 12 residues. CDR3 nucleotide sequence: TGTGCCAGTCTACTCCGGGACACTGAAGCTTTCTTT. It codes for CASLLRDTEAFF.

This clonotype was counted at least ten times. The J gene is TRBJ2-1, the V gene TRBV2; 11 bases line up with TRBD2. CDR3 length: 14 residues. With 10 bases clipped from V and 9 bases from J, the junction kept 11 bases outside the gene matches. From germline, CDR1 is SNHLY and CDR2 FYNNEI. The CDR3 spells CATSTSGTTFEQFF. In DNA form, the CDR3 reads TGTGCCACTTCGACTAGCGGGACTACTTTTGAGCAGTTCTTC.

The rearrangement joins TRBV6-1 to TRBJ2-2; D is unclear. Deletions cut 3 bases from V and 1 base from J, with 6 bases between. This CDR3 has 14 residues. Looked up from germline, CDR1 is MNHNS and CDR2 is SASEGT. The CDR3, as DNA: TGTGCCAGCAGTGAGGTTTGGAACACCGGGGAGCTGTTTTTT. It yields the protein CASSEVWNTGELFF.

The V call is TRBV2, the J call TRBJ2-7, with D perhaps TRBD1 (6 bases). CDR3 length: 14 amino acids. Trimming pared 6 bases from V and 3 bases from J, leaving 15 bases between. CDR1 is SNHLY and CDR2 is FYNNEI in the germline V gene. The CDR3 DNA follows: TGTGCCAGCAGGGACAGAGAGCCTTTCTACGAGCAGTACTTC. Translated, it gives CASRDREPFYEQYF. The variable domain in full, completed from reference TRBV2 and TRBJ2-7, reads EPEVTQTPSHQVTQMGQEVILRCVPISNHLYFYWYRQILGQKVEFLVSFYNNEISEKSEIFDDQFSVERPDGSNFTLKIRSTKLEDSAMYFCASRDREPFYEQYFGPGTRLTVT.

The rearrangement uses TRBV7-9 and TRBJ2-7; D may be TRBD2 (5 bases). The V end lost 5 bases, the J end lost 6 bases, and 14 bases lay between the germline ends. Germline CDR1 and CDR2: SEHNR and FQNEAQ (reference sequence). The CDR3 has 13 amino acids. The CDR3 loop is CASSHYTSLEQYF. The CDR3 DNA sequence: TGTGCCAGCAGCCATTACACTAGTCTCGAGCAGTACTTC.

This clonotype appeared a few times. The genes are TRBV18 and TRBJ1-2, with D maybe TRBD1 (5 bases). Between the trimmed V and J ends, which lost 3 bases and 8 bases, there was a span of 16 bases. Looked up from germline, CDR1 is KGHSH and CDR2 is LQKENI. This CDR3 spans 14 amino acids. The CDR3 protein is CASSPPGVSGGYTF. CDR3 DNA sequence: TGTGCCAGCTCACCTCCGGGGGTCTCGGGCGGCTACACCTTC. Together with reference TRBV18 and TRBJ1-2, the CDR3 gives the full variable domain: NAGVMQNPRHLVRRRGQEARLRCSPMKGHSHVYWYRQLPEEGLKFMVYLQKENIIDESGMPKERFSAEFPKEGPSILRIQQVVRGDSAAYFCASSPPGVSGGYTFGSGTRLTVV.

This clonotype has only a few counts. The CDR3 DNA follows: TGCAGTGCTAGAGACCCCCAGCGGGGCACTGCCTACGAGCAGTACTTC. Translated, it gives CSARDPQRGTAYEQYF. The V and J genes are TRBV20-1 and TRBJ2-7; 7 positions agree with TRBD2. The CDR3 loop spans 16 amino acids. Germline CDR1 DFQATT, CDR2 SNEGSKA (reference sequence). J gave up 2 bases and V 0 bases, and 10 bases lay outside the gene matches.

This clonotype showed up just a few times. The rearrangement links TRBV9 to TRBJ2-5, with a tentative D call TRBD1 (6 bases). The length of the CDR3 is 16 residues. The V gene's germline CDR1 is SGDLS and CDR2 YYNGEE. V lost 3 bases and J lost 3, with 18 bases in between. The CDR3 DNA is TGTGCCAGCAGCGCAGCTCTCCGGGACAAAGAAGAGACCCAGTACTTC. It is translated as CASSAALRDKEETQYF.

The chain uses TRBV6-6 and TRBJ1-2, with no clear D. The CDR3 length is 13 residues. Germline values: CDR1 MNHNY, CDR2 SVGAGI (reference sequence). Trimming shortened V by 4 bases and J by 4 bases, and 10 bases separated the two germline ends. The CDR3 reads CASSSGRSYGYTF. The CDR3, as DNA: TGTGCCAGCAGTTCCGGGAGGTCCTATGGCTACACCTTC.

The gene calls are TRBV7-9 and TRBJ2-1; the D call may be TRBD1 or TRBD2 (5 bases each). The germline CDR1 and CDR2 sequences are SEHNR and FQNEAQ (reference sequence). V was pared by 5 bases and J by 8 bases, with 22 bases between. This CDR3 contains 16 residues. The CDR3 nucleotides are TGTGCCAGCAGCCCGAAGGCTAGCCCTCAAGGGGATGAGCAGTTCTTC. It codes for CASSPKASPQGDEQFF.

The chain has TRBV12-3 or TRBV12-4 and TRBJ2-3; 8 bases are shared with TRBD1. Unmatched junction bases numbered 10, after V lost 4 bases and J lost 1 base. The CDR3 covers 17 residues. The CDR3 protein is CASSWKGQASRTDTQYF. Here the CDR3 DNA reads TGTGCCAGCAGTTGGAAGGGACAGGCCTCCCGCACAGATACGCAGTATTTT.

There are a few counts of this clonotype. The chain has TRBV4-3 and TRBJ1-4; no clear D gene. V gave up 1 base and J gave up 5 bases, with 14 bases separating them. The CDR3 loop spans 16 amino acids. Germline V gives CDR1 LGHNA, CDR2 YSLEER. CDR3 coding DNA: TGCGCCAGCAGCCAAGTTTGGGCGATTGGGAATGAAAAACTGTTTTTT. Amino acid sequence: CASSQVWAIGNEKLFF.